This entry lists 17 T cell receptor beta chains sequenced from one sample in a study of blood T cell repertoires in COVID-19. Libraries were prepared by immunoSEQ multiplex PCR; TCRdb keeps only in-frame clonotypes and omits some of them. The table has over 50,000 clones, more than 85% seen once. Material for sequencing was peripheral blood. The origin of the receptors is a middle-aged man with active COVID-19.

The gene calls are TRBV3-1 (or the pseudogene TRBV3-2) and TRBJ2-5, with D unresolved. The CDR3 extends over 15 amino acids. Germline-derived CDR1 and CDR2 are LGHDT and YNNKEL (reference sequence). V lost 0 bases and J 5 bases, leaving 13 bases between the germline ends. The CDR3 here is CASSQDPYPRETQYF. The DNA for the CDR3 is TGTGCCAGCAGCCAAGATCCGTACCCGAGGGAGACCCAGTACTTC.

V and J are TRBV19 and TRBJ2-7; TRBD2 agrees at 9 bases. Germline lookup yields CDR1 LNHDA and CDR2 SQIVND (reference sequence). The CDR3 runs to 14 residues. V shed 3 bases, J shed 5 bases, and the junction held 5 bases outside the gene matches. CDR3 sequence: CASSMVAGGHEQYF. The CDR3 coding sequence is TGTGCCAGTAGTATGGTCGCGGGAGGGCACGAGCAGTACTTC.

In this sample, this clone turned up once. V and J are TRBV11-2 and TRBJ2-7; the match to TRBD2 covers 11 bases. The V gene end was trimmed by 5 bases and the J gene end by 4 bases; junction bases not matched to a gene: 4. The length of the CDR3 is 14 residues. CDR1 is SGHAT and CDR2 is FQNNGV in the germline V gene. The DNA for the CDR3 is TGTGCCAGCAGCCCAATAGCGGGAGGGTACGAGCAGTACTTC. Translated: CASSPIAGGYEQYF. Full variable domain (rest looked up from reference TRBV11-2 and TRBJ2-7): EAGVAQSPRYKIIEKRQSVAFWCNPISGHATLYWYQQILGQGPKLLIQFQNNGVVDDSQLPKDRFSAERLKGVDSTLKIQPAKLEDSAVYLCASSPIAGGYEQYFGPGTRLTVT.

This chain links TRBV12-3 or TRBV12-4 with TRBJ2-7, with D possibly TRBD1 on 6 matching bases. This CDR3 spans 12 amino acids. Between the trimmed V and J ends, which lost 2 bases and 7 bases, there was a span of 9 bases. CDR3 bases: TGTGCCAGCAGTTTAACCAGGGGTGAGCAGTACTTC. Translation gives CASSLTRGEQYF.

The genes are TRBV3-1 (or the pseudogene TRBV3-2) and TRBJ2-1; tentatively, D is TRBD2 (6 bases). This CDR3 has 16 residues. Trimming pared 2 bases from V and 8 bases from J, leaving 19 bases between. Germline CDR1 reads LGHDT; CDR2 reads YNNKEL (reference sequence). This chain's CDR3 is CASSQPGTGAQHEQFF. The CDR3 DNA reads as TGTGCCAGCAGCCAACCCGGGACTGGGGCGCAACATGAGCAGTTCTTC.

The genes are TRBV18 and TRBJ2-2; D might be TRBD2 (6 bases). CDR3 length equals 16 residues. The V end was cut by 2 bases, the J end by 2 bases, with 12 bases between. Germline V lookup: CDR1 KGHSH, CDR2 LQKENI. In DNA, the CDR3 is TGTGCCAGCTCACCAGTGGAGGGGAGTAACACCGGGGAGCTGTTTTTT. As protein: CASSPVEGSNTGELFF.

This clone was counted between two and nine times. The chain's CDR3 is CATSRPGSRSPLHF. For the CDR3, the DNA is TGTGCCACCAGCAGACCGGGGTCGCGTTCACCCCTCCACTTT. The chain recombines TRBV15 with TRBJ1-6, with D hard to call. Trimming pared 2 bases from V and 9 bases from J, leaving 11 bases between. This CDR3 comprises 14 residues. Germline V gene lookup returns CDR1 LNHNV and CDR2 YYDKDF (reference sequence).

This clone was seen only once. The chain uses TRBV4-3 and TRBJ2-5; 9 bases match TRBD2. The CDR3 has 17 residues. Germline V CDR1 and CDR2: LGHNA, YSLEER. V gave up 1 base and J gave up 0 bases; unmatched junction bases: 6. This chain's CDR3 is CASSQGPSGANQETQYF. CDR3 DNA: TGCGCCAGCAGCCAAGGCCCTAGCGGGGCGAACCAAGAGACCCAGTACTTC.

J is TRBJ2-7 and V is TRBV2; D ambiguous. V lost 7 bases, J lost 0 bases, and 10 bases lay in between. The length of the CDR3 is 13 residues. The germline gives CDR1 SNHLY, CDR2 FYNNEI. CDR3 DNA: TGTGCCAGCAACCAAGAGAGCTCCTACGAGCAGTACTTC. It yields the protein CASNQESSYEQYF.

V gene TRBV6-5 combines with J gene TRBJ1-5; a weak D match, TRBD1 (5 bases). CDR1 and CDR2 (germline): MNHEY, SVGAGI. The CDR3 contains 15 residues. The ends were cut back, 0 bases at V and 7 bases at J, with 13 bases in the middle. The CDR3 spells CASSYSGQVRQPQHF. CDR3 sequence (DNA): TGTGCCAGCAGTTACTCGGGGCAGGTGAGGCAGCCCCAGCATTTT.

The genes are TRBV5-8 and TRBJ1-3; TRBD1 might be the D (5 bases). Germline CDR1 reads SGHTS; CDR2 reads YDEGEE. V was shortened by 1 base and J by 2 bases, with 10 bases between the two germline ends. The CDR3 consists of 15 residues. In nucleotides, the CDR3 is TGTGCCAGCAGCTTGAATAGGGGTCCTGGAAACACCATATATTTT. The encoded protein is CASSLNRGPGNTIYF.

With respect to this clone: At one end, the junction sequence differs from germline, possibly due to a read error. The chain carries TRBV11-2 and TRBJ2-2; 10 bases match TRBD2. The CDR3 length is 15 residues. Germline CDR1 reads SGHAT; CDR2 reads FQNNGV. The CDR3 DNA reads as TGTGCCAGCAGCTTCAGCGGGGGGGATGCCGGAGAGCTGTTTTTT. Translating gives CASSFSGGDAGELFF.

CDR3 in amino acids: CASTITPTYEQYF. CDR3 nucleotide sequence: TGTGCCAGCACAATAACTCCAACCTACGAGCAGTACTTC. V usage is TRBV6-5 and J usage is TRBJ2-7, with unresolved D. The germline gives CDR1 MNHEY, CDR2 SVGAGI. This CDR3 region has 13 residues. The ends were cut back, 7 bases at V and 2 bases at J, with 12 bases in the middle.

The chain combines TRBV10-3 with TRBJ2-5, with no clear D. The germline V and J ends were trimmed by 0 bases and 1 base, with 9 bases remaining between them. The CDR3 has 15 residues. Germline assignment: CDR1 ENHRY and CDR2 SYGVKD. The CDR3 DNA reads TGTGCCATCAGTGAGTCGAGTAACAGCCAAGAGACCCAGTACTTC. This gives the protein CAISESSNSQETQYF.

The chain has TRBV12-3 or TRBV12-4 and TRBJ2-7, with TRBD1 identical over 8 bases. The CDR3 runs to 13 residues. Trimming took 6 bases from V and 3 from J; bases not matched to a gene: 4. The CDR3 region is CASSRDRGYEQYF. CDR3 in DNA: TGTGCCAGCAGCCGAGACAGGGGCTACGAGCAGTACTTC.

The chain carries TRBV18 and TRBJ2-5; 9 bases match TRBD1. Trimming took 3 bases from V and 4 from J; bases not matched to a gene: 6. This CDR3 spans 15 amino acids. Germline loops: CDR1 KGHSH, CDR2 LQKENI. CDR3 in amino acids: CASSPPGTGSETQYF. DNA of the CDR3: TGTGCCAGCTCACCGCCAGGGACAGGGTCAGAGACCCAGTACTTC.

The V call is TRBV4-3, the J call TRBJ2-5; a weak D match, TRBD2 (5 bases). The V and J ends lost 1 base and 11 bases respectively, with 11 bases between them. The CDR3 has 12 residues. CDR1 and CDR2 (germline): LGHNA, YSLEER. CDR3 sequence (DNA): TGCGCCAGCAGCCAAGTGAGGGAGTGTCAGTACTTC. Translation: CASSQVRECQYF.